The T cell receptor (beta chain) under discussion was sequenced for a study of blood T cells in healthy people across ages. A few counts support this clonotype. Its matching antigen is unknown. General study points: Diversity was higher, and naive CD4+ cells more numerous, in long-lived donors than in aged donors.

A second PCR of roughly 7 to 11 cycles used a sample-barcoded 5' primer and a J-beta primer mix. MiXCR was run by TCRdb on the 5' RACE reads, yielding one entry per CDR3 protein. The data hold 700,000 or so distinct CDR3 sequences, with around a fifth observed a single time. The CDR3 extends over 14 amino acids. Trimming removed 6 bases from V and 1 base from J, with 12 bases in between. Germline V CDR1 and CDR2: DFQATT, SNEGSKA (reference sequence). This clonotype was obtained from a man between 65 and 85 years old in good health. The chain has TRBV20-1 and TRBJ2-2, with a possible D match to TRBD1 (6 bases). Sequenced: blood. The CDR3 nucleotides are TGCAGTGCCAGGTCGACAGGGAACACCGGGGAGCTGTTTTTT. It encodes CSARSTGNTGELFF.